These T cell receptor beta chains were read from a single sample in a study of STAT5B mutations in CD4+ large granular lymphocyte leukemia. Clones were sequenced by immunoSEQ multiplex PCR, and TCRdb holds only the in-frame ones, with some missing. The sample lists approximately 25,000 clones, about 70% seen once, with 8% to 10% in the top ten. The sample consisted of CD4+ T cells from blood buffy coats. The source is a human donor in good health. Both conserved end residues are part of each CDR3. D genes are given only for firm matches. The size field is filled for only some rows; it gives once, few, many or a size class.

size	V	D	J	DNA	CDR3
.	TRBV7-2	.	TRBJ2-3	TGTGCCAGCAGCTTAGAATTGGCGGCCACCCGGAGGGATACGCAGTATTTT	CASSLELAATRRDTQYF
.	TRBV18	.	TRBJ2-5	TGTGCCAGCTCACCAGTCCAAGAGACCCAGTACTTC	CASSPVQETQYF
.	TRBV5-4	TRBD2	TRBJ2-1	TGTGCCAGCTCGGGACTAGCGGGGGCGGTGAGAAATGAGCAGTTCTTC	CASSGLAGAVRNEQFF
.	TRBV7-9	TRBD1	TRBJ1-3	TGTGCCAGCAGCTTCGGGACAGGGGGCTCTGGAAACACCATATATTTT	CASSFGTGGSGNTIYF
.	TRBV6-1	.	TRBJ1-2	TGTGCCAGCATACCGGCAGGCCTTTACTATGGCTACACCTTC	CASIPAGLYYGYTF
few	TRBV28	.	TRBJ1-4	TGTGCCAGCAGTGGAGACAGCTTAAGTGGAAAACTGTTTTTT	CASSGDSLSGKLFF
few	TRBV28	TRBD2	TRBJ2-7	TGTGCCAGCAGTTTATCGGGGAGGGGACTAGCGGCCTACGAGCAGTACTTC	CASSLSGRGLAAYEQYF
.	TRBV9	TRBD1	TRBJ2-5	TGTGCCAGCAGCCGTTTGGGGACAGGGAGGGAGACCCAGTACTTC	CASSRLGTGRETQYF
few	TRBV18	.	TRBJ1-2	TGTGCCAGCTCACCACTCCCAGGACAGTCTAACTATGGCTACACCTTC	CASSPLPGQSNYGYTF
.	TRBV2	.	TRBJ1-4	TGTGCCAGCTCAAGGGGCGCGGGTGTTGAAAAACTGTTTTTT	CASSRGAGVEKLFF
once	TRBV5-6	.	TRBJ2-5	TGTGCCAGCAGCTACACCCAAGGGAGGCGAGAGACCCAGTACTTC	CASSYTQGRRETQYF
.	TRBV5-4	.	TRBJ2-1	TGTGCCAGCAGCTTGGGGGTTGGGAGCCCGAACAATGAGCAGTTCTTC	CASSLGVGSPNNEQFF
once	TRBV7-6	TRBD2	TRBJ2-1	TGTGCCAGCAGCTTAGACAGATGGGGACTATTATACAATGAGCAGTTCTTC	CASSLDRWGLLYNEQFF
once	TRBV6-5	.	TRBJ1-3	TGTGCCAGCAGTTACCGGGGGCCTGGAAACACCATATATTTT	CASSYRGPGNTIYF
few	TRBV5-1	.	TRBJ2-3	TGCGCCAGCAGCTTACGGGAGATAGATACGCAGTATTTT	CASSLREIDTQYF
.	TRBV27	.	TRBJ2-2	TGTGCCAGCAGTTCGCCTAGTTTAGCCGGGGAGCTGTTTTTT	CASSSPSLAGELFF
few	TRBV5-1	.	TRBJ1-1	TGCGCCAGCAGCTTGGGGGGCGGTATTACTGAAGCTTTCTTT	CASSLGGGITEAFF
.	TRBV28	.	TRBJ1-1	TGTGCCAGCAGTTCCCCAGGCGTTGAAGCTTTCTTT	CASSSPGVEAFF
.	TRBV19	.	TRBJ2-3	TGTGCCAGTAGTATTGGGCAGATCACAGATACGCAGTATTTT	CASSIGQITDTQYF
.	TRBV7-2	.	TRBJ1-5	TGTGCCAGCAGCTTGGTTGGATCGGATAATCAGCCCCAGCATTTT	CASSLVGSDNQPQHF
.	TRBV6-6	.	TRBJ2-2	TGTGCCAGCAGTTACGCAGGGCTGAACACCGGGGAGCTGTTTTTT	CASSYAGLNTGELFF
.	TRBV15	.	TRBJ2-3	TGTGCCACCAGCGGGGGGATGTCGAGCACAGATACGCAGTATTTT	CATSGGMSSTDTQYF
.	TRBV5-1	.	TRBJ2-2	TGCGCCAGCAGCCAGATTTGGGGTTCCAACACCGGGGAGCTGTTTTTT	CASSQIWGSNTGELFF
few	TRBV7-9	TRBD2	TRBJ2-5	TGTGCCAGCAGCTTAAGGACTAGCGGGAGTAGTGAGACCCAGTACTTC	CASSLRTSGSSETQYF
.	TRBV6-5	.	TRBJ1-1	TGTGCCAGCAAAGGTCCGAACACTGAAGCTTTCTTT	CASKGPNTEAFF
.	TRBV29-1	.	TRBJ1-1	TGCAGCGCGCGACAGGCCCTGAACACTGAAGCTTTCTTT	CSARQALNTEAFF
.	TRBV11-3	.	TRBJ2-1	TGTGCCAGCAGCTTAGATCGGGCCGACAATGAGCAGTTCTTC	CASSLDRADNEQFF
few	TRBV2	.	TRBJ2-2	TGTGCCAGCAGTAGGCGGATTACCGGGGAGCTGTTTTTT	CASSRRITGELFF
.	TRBV19	.	TRBJ2-5	TGTGCCAGTAGTACCGGACTGCACGGGGAGACCCAGTACTTC	CASSTGLHGETQYF
.	TRBV23-1	.	TRBJ1-5	TGCGCCAGCAGTCAACTGGGGGGTCAGCCCCAGCATTTT	CASSQLGGQPQHF
.	TRBV6-6	TRBD1	TRBJ1-6	TGTGCCAGCAGTAGGACAGGGCTGGGTTCACCCCTCCACTTT	CASSRTGLGSPLHF
.	TRBV18	TRBD2	TRBJ2-1	TGTGCCAGCTCACCCGGGAGGCCGGGCTACGAGTTCTTC	CASSPGRPGYEFF
.	TRBV5-1	.	TRBJ2-7	TGCGCCAGCAGCTTGGGTCGTTCAGGCCACGAGCAGTACTTC	CASSLGRSGHEQYF
.	TRBV19	.	TRBJ2-1	TGTGCCAGTATCAAATCTCAGGGCCGGGGTGAGCAGTTCTTC	CASIKSQGRGEQFF
.	TRBV20-1	.	TRBJ1-2	TGCAGTGTCAGCGGGAACTATGGCTACACCTTC	CSVSGNYGYTF
few	TRBV21-1	.	TRBJ1-5	TGTGCCAGCAGCAAAGAATGTTCAGGGGATCATCAGCCCCAGCATTTT	CASSKECSGDHQPQHF
.	TRBV2	.	TRBJ2-5	TGTGCCAGCAGTGAAGGGCGGGGAGAGACCCAGTACTTC	CASSEGRGETQYF